This TCR beta chain comes out of a study of shared clonotypes between healthy human individuals. The V and J ends lost 6 bases and 0 bases, in that order; junction bases with no gene match: 4. The V gene's germline CDR1 is MNHEY and CDR2 SMNVEV (reference sequence). This CDR3 has 15 residues. Profiled with immunoSEQ multiplex PCR; TCRdb holds only in-frame clones, not every one. The table shows approximately 460,000 clones, with around 77% occurring only once. The sequencing sample was made of PBMCs. This chain joins TRBV27 and TRBJ2-1; 8 bases line up with TRBD2. The receptor was derived from a woman between 40 and 55 years old in good health. Some clones in this sample may be carry-over from other donors' samples. CDR3 protein: CASRPSGSSYNEQFF. The CDR3 coding sequence is TGTGCCAGCAGACCAAGCGGGAGCTCCTACAATGAGCAGTTCTTC.